These 26 T cell receptor beta chains were sequenced from one sample in a study of blood T cell repertoires in COVID-19. Method: immunoSEQ multiplex PCR; TCRdb's copy keeps in-frame clones and lacks some. The top ten clones hold roughly 2.4% of a sample with about 260,000 clones, roughly 87% of them seen once. Sequencing was done on a sample of peripheral blood. Receptors were obtained from a woman between 45 and 60 years old who had recovered from COVID-19.

The rearrangement joins TRBV19 to TRBJ2-1, with 8 nucleotides matching TRBD1. The CDR3 runs 17 residues. The ends lost 1 base at V and 3 bases at J; junction bases unmatched: 8. Germline V lookup: CDR1 LNHDA, CDR2 SQIVND (reference sequence). DNA of the CDR3: TGTGCCAGTAGTATAGGCCCGAGACAGGGGAACTACAATGAGCAGTTCTTC. It yields the protein CASSIGPRQGNYNEQFF.

The rearrangement links TRBV2 to TRBJ2-7; 14 nucleotides line up with TRBD2. Trimming took 7 bases from V and 0 from J; bases not matched to a gene: 5. CDR1 and CDR2 (germline): SNHLY, FYNNEI. This CDR3 comprises 16 residues. CDR3 in amino acids: CASKGLAGVRSYEQYF. CDR3 in DNA: TGTGCCAGCAAGGGACTAGCGGGAGTTCGCTCCTACGAGCAGTACTTC.

The chain joins TRBV7-2 to TRBJ1-2; D ambiguous. Per germline, CDR1 SGHTA and CDR2 FQGNSA. V lost 1 base to trimming and J lost 3 bases, with 6 bases between them. CDR3 length equals 13 residues. The CDR3: CASSLDSYYGYTF. In DNA, the CDR3 is TGTGCCAGCAGCTTAGACAGCTACTATGGCTACACCTTC.

This clone was seen only once. This rearrangement joins TRBV4-2 to TRBJ2-7; no clear D gene. With 0 bases removed from V and 3 bases from J, the gap between germline ends came to 12 bases. Germline V gene lookup returns CDR1 LGHNA and CDR2 YNFKEQ. The CDR3 consists of 15 residues. CDR3 coding DNA: TGTGCCAGCAGCCAAGATTGGGCATTAGTCTACGAGCAGTACTTC. Translated, it gives CASSQDWALVYEQYF.

V usage is TRBV5-1 and J usage is TRBJ2-5; possible D gene TRBD1, 6 bases. Trimming cost V 2 bases and J 0 bases, with 8 bases left between them. This CDR3 has 14 residues. Looked up from germline, CDR1 is SGHRS and CDR2 is YFSETQ. The CDR3 region has the DNA TGCGCCAGCAGCTTCCAGGGGAACCAAGAGACCCAGTACTTC. Translated: CASSFQGNQETQYF.

The chain uses TRBV4-3 and TRBJ1-2; a possible D gene is TRBD1 (6 bases). This CDR3 contains 16 residues. CDR1 LGHNA and CDR2 YSLEER come from the germline V gene. V was shortened by 0 bases and J by 6 bases, with 17 bases between the two germline ends. CDR3 loop: CASSQDPHRAGDGYTF. The CDR3 region has the DNA TGCGCCAGCAGCCAAGATCCGCACAGGGCAGGGGATGGCTACACCTTC.

This clone has just a few counts. V usage is TRBV5-1 and J usage is TRBJ2-1, with 9 nucleotides matching TRBD2. Trimming took 7 bases from V and 5 from J; bases not matched to a gene: 7. This CDR3 region has 14 residues. Germline V lookup: CDR1 SGHRS, CDR2 YFSETQ. The CDR3, as DNA: TGCGCCAGCGGCCTGGGCGGGAGGGACAATGAGCAGTTCTTC. Its protein is CASGLGGRDNEQFF.

The V and J genes are TRBV29-1 and TRBJ2-7, with 7 bases that match TRBD1. Germline CDR1 and CDR2: SQVTM and ANQGSEA. The CDR3 length is 12 residues. The J segment lost 3 bases and the V segment lost 7 bases, leaving 6 bases of the junction unmatched. CDR3 protein: CSAGQVFYEQYF. CDR3 sequence (DNA): TGCAGCGCAGGACAGGTTTTCTACGAGCAGTACTTC.

The sample holds one count of this clone. The rearrangement joins TRBV6-2 or TRBV6-3 to TRBJ1-2; 8 bases are shared with TRBD1. Germline CDR1 is MNHEY and CDR2 is SVGEGT. This CDR3 region has 14 residues. V trimming: 4 bases; J trimming: 8 bases; junction bases outside the gene matches: 9. CDR3 amino acids: CASSFFQGAEGYTF. As DNA, the CDR3 is TGTGCCAGCAGTTTTTTCCAGGGGGCTGAGGGCTACACCTTC.

V usage is TRBV7-9 and J usage is TRBJ2-1; D may be TRBD1 (6 bases). The germline CDR1 and CDR2 sequences are SEHNR and FQNEAQ (reference sequence). V was trimmed by 7 bases and J by 0 bases, leaving 13 bases between them. The CDR3 extends over 15 amino acids. The CDR3 loop reads CASTTGQSSYNEQFF. CDR3 DNA sequence: TGTGCCAGCACCACGGGACAAAGCTCCTACAATGAGCAGTTCTTC.

CDR3 nucleotides: TGTGCCAGCAGTTACTTGGGTAGGAGGGGAGAAGAGACCCAGTACTTC. Translating it yields CASSYLGRRGEETQYF. The chain recombines TRBV6-2 or TRBV6-3 with TRBJ2-5; possibly TRBD2 for D (6 bases). CDR1 is MNHEY and CDR2 is SVGEGT in the germline V gene. CDR3 length equals 16 residues. V was cut by 1 base and J by 3 bases, with 15 bases left in between.

V is TRBV29-1 and J is TRBJ2-1; 9 bases agree with TRBD1. V lost 7 bases, J lost 6 bases, and 7 bases stayed unmatched. Germline V gene data show CDR1 as SQVTM and CDR2 as ANQGSEA. The CDR3 is 13 residues long. The CDR3 region has the DNA TGCAGCGGGCCGGGACAGGGCCCCAATGAGCAGTTCTTC. It codes for CSGPGQGPNEQFF.

This rearrangement joins TRBV9 to TRBJ2-3; tentative D call: TRBD2 (6 bases). CDR3 length: 14 residues. Germline assignment: CDR1 SGDLS and CDR2 YYNGEE. Trimming took off 2 bases at V and 2 bases at J, with 9 bases between the two ends. The CDR3 coding sequence is TGTGCCAGCAGCGTTCGGGAGTACACAGATACGCAGTATTTT. Its translation: CASSVREYTDTQYF.

The V call is TRBV27, the J call TRBJ1-6; TRBD1 matches at 9 bases. Germline V gives CDR1 MNHEY, CDR2 SMNVEV (reference sequence). This CDR3 region has 16 residues. Trimming removed 4 bases from V and 4 bases from J; junction bases left unmatched: 5. CDR3 in DNA: TGTGCCAGCAGTTGGACAGGGGACCCTTATAATTCACCCCTCCACTTT. It specifies CASSWTGDPYNSPLHF.

The chain uses TRBV28 and TRBJ1-1, with 10 positions matching TRBD1. The germline V gene has CDR1 MDHEN and CDR2 SYDVKM. Trimming cost V 6 bases and J 6 bases; bases outside gene matches: 7. The CDR3 extends over 14 amino acids. CDR3 residues: CASRRQGASAEAFF. The CDR3, as DNA: TGTGCCAGCAGACGACAGGGGGCCTCGGCTGAAGCTTTCTTT.

This clone was picked up a small number of times. The chain joins TRBV7-2 to TRBJ1-2, with 9 nucleotides matching TRBD1. J gave up 0 bases and V 6 bases, and 5 bases lay outside the gene matches. Looked up from germline, CDR1 is SGHTA and CDR2 is FQGNSA. The CDR3 covers 15 residues. The CDR3 DNA is TGTGCCAGCAGTCGGGACAGGGCGACTAACTATGGCTACACCTTC. The encoded protein is CASSRDRATNYGYTF. Drawing the rest from reference TRBV7-2 and TRBJ1-2, the complete variable domain is GAGVSQSPSNKVTEKGKDVELRCDPISGHTALYWYRQSLGQGLEFLIYFQGNSAPDKSGLPSDRFSAERTGGSVSTLTIQRTQQEDSAVYLCASSRDRATNYGYTFGSGTRLTVV.

This sequence joins TRBV6-2 or TRBV6-3 and TRBJ2-5; D is perhaps TRBD2 (6 bases). The germline V and J ends were trimmed by 5 bases and 6 bases, with 10 bases remaining between them. CDR1 is MNHEY, CDR2 SVGEGT, per germline. The CDR3 has 12 residues. The CDR3 DNA reads TGTGCCAGCAGTCAGGAGGGGCAGACCCAGTACTTC. Translating gives CASSQEGQTQYF.

The V and J genes are TRBV4-1 and TRBJ1-1; 7 bases agree with TRBD1. V lost 0 bases to trimming and J lost 0 bases; unmatched junction nucleotides: 4. The CDR3 consists of 16 residues. Germline loops: CDR1 MGHRA, CDR2 YSYEKL. The CDR3 DNA follows: TGCGCCAGCAGCCAAGAGTGGGGACAGCTGAACACTGAAGCTTTCTTT. Its translation is CASSQEWGQLNTEAFF.

The V and J genes are TRBV4-2 and TRBJ2-7, with TRBD2 matching over 10 bases. This CDR3 contains 17 residues. The germline CDR1 and CDR2 sequences are LGHNA and YNFKEQ. With 0 bases clipped from V and 4 bases from J, the junction kept 9 bases outside the gene matches. CDR3 DNA: TGTGCCAGCAGCCAAGAAGGGCTAGCGGGGGCAGTTTACGAGCAGTACTTC. Encoded protein: CASSQEGLAGAVYEQYF.

The chain employs TRBV7-2 and TRBJ2-2, with TRBD1 matching 8 bases. J was trimmed by 5 bases and V by 3 bases; bases with no gene match: 5. Germline V gene sequence: CDR1 SGHTA, CDR2 FQGNSA. The CDR3 loop spans 15 amino acids. In nucleotides, the CDR3 is TGTGCCAGCAGCTTCTCAGGACAGGGTACCGGGGAGCTGTTTTTT. Encoded protein: CASSFSGQGTGELFF.

The V and J genes are TRBV18 and TRBJ2-3; a weak D match, TRBD1 (6 bases). Germline loops: CDR1 KGHSH, CDR2 LQKENI. V gave up 2 bases and J gave up 2 bases, with 14 bases separating them. The CDR3 covers 16 residues. The CDR3 nucleotides are TGTGCCAGCTCACCAACCGCAGGGGAAACCACAGATACGCAGTATTTT. Amino acids: CASSPTAGETTDTQYF.

V is TRBV5-1 and J is TRBJ1-2, with TRBD1 identical over 11 bases. V gave up 4 bases and J gave up 5 bases; unmatched junction bases: 7. In germline, CDR1 is SGHRS, CDR2 YFSETQ. The CDR3 totals 15 residues. This CDR3 reads CASSPGQGVTYGYTF. The CDR3 coding sequence is TGCGCCAGCAGCCCGGGACAGGGGGTGACGTATGGCTACACCTTC.

The chain couples TRBV7-3 to TRBJ2-2; TRBD1 matches at 10 bases. Germline V gives CDR1 SGHTA, CDR2 FQGTGA. The length of the CDR3 is 15 residues. V shed 3 bases and J 7 bases; nucleotides not matched to a gene: 5. Here the CDR3 reads CASSFRTGGSGELFF. DNA of the CDR3: TGTGCCAGCAGCTTTAGGACAGGGGGTAGCGGGGAGCTGTTTTTT.

The V gene is TRBV5-4, the J gene TRBJ2-7; possibly TRBD2 for D (7 bases). This CDR3 contains 15 residues. Trimming stripped 4 bases from V and 6 bases from J, with 20 bases between. CDR1 is SGHNT and CDR2 is YYREEE in the germline V gene (reference sequence). The CDR3 loop is CASSGGGGHLSEQYF. The CDR3 DNA reads TGTGCCAGCAGCGGGGGAGGGGGACACCTCTCCGAGCAGTACTTC.

This chain joins TRBV30 and TRBJ1-5, with D possibly TRBD1 on 6 matching bases. V lost 5 bases and J lost 0, with 14 bases in between. The CDR3 totals 15 residues. Germline lookup yields CDR1 GTSNPN and CDR2 SVGIG (reference sequence). CDR3 sequence: CAWDKGGYSNQPQHF. The CDR3 nucleotides are TGTGCCTGGGACAAAGGGGGATATAGCAATCAGCCCCAGCATTTT.

J is TRBJ1-1 and V is TRBV7-2; possible D gene TRBD1, 5 bases. CDR1 is SGHTA and CDR2 is FQGNSA in the germline V gene. CDR3 size: 12 residues. Trimming stripped 6 bases from V and 3 bases from J, with 8 bases between. The chain's CDR3 is CASRRQHTEAFF. DNA of the CDR3: TGTGCCAGCAGACGACAGCACACTGAAGCTTTCTTT. The full variable domain, rest sourced from reference TRBV7-2 and TRBJ1-1, is GAGVSQSPSNKVTEKGKDVELRCDPISGHTALYWYRQSLGQGLEFLIYFQGNSAPDKSGLPSDRFSAERTGGSVSTLTIQRTQQEDSAVYLCASRRQHTEAFFGQGTRLTVV.